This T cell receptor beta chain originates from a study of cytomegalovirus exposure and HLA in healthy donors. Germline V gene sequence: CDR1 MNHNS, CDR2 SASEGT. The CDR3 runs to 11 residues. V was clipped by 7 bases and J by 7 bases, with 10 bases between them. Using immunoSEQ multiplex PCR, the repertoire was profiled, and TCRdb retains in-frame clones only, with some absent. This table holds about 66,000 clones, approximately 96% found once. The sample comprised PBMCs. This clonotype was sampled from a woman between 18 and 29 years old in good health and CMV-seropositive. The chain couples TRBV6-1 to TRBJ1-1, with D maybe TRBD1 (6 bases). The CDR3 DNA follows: TGTGCCAGCAACAGGGCACGTGAAGCTTTCTTT. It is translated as CASNRAREAFF.